This T cell receptor (beta chain) was observed in a study of T cell responses to AZD1222 COVID-19 vaccine (dated by TCRdb to 2020 to 2022). General notes on the study: Because spike-specific TCR depth and breadth did not differ between the two schedules, AZD1222 recipients who got a second dose at roughly 4 weeks were pooled with those who got a second dose at roughly 12 weeks. TCR sequencing was performed for more than 230 trial participants, of whom around 200 were given two doses of AZD1222 and roughly 25 were given two doses of MenACWY control vaccine. Trial participants were enrolled by age into subgroups of 18-55, 56-69 and 70-plus years, and roughly 160, 29 and 62 TCR-sequenced participants, respectively, were included in these subgroups.

The CDR3 regions of human TCRbeta chains were analyzed by immunosequencing. Concerning the study's data processing: TCRs in the repertoires were matched against a reference library of SARS-CoV-2-specific TCRs that had been generated with the MIRA antigen-specificity platform. Breadth meant the fraction of unique TCRs that were SARS-CoV-2-associated, whereas depth meant the fraction of total T cells that were SARS-CoV-2-associated. Each spike-specific TCR was assigned to its reactive spike region and to a CD4 or CD8 class using the MIRA data. Log10-transformed breadth and depth values were compared by one-way ANOVA with Sidak's multiple comparisons tests. TCRdb mirrors the immuneACCESS table, restricted to in-frame sequences. Some clones are absent from its copies; in checked studies, under half trace to an unresolved V gene, and the reason for the others is unknown. The DNA gave D and trimming, while V, J and clone size come from that table. The sample yields 130,000 to 150,000 clones; 70% to 90% were counted once. In total, the top ten clones hold approximately 2.3% of the sample.

Only one count was recorded for this clone. Its antigen is still unknown. No much larger clone exists at a distance of one base, and base qualities are not known. Sample time point, as interpreted from the label and publication: baseline before first vaccination. Samples from vaccinated people were obtained from the UK trials COV001 and COV002, which included a single-blind randomized controlled phase 2/3 trial of AZD1222 (ChAdOx1 nCoV-19) in healthy adults. Trial participant PBMC samples were collected at day 0 and day 28 after the second dose for TCRbeta chain sequencing. The investigation overall reported the following: After two AZD1222 doses, both the breadth and the depth of spike-specific TCRs were significantly higher than at day 0 and than in MenACWY recipients. The whole spike protein was spanned by vaccine-associated CD4 TCRs, and dominant responses were seen in regions 160-218 and 743-854. Nearly half of unique spike-specific TCRs reportedly recognized epitopes outside regions mutated in the B.1.351 and B.1.1.7 variants. Because no samples from the day 14 peak response were available, repertoires could be characterized only after the peak T cell response. Only five to seven AZD1222 recipients were SARS-CoV-2 seropositive at baseline, limiting conclusions about previously exposed vaccinees. The 56-69-year group was small, and its depth increase did not reach significance, likely because of low power. Participants were mostly white British, with more females than males. The authors suggested clonal diversity may have been underestimated.

Sequencing was performed on peripheral blood, taken on day 0 of AZD1222 vaccination. The sequence was obtained from an adult in good health.

The DNA is as follows: TGTGCCAGCAGTTTATCCCCGTCCAGGGCCCAAGAGACCCAGTACTTC. Translated, this is CASSLSPSRAQETQYF. The rearranged chain carries TRBV27 and TRBJ2-5, with a weak D call of TRBD1 (5 bases match). Including cysteine and phenylalanine, the CDR3 has 16 amino acids. The entry retains the CDR3 DNA only, 48 bases that are in frame from base 1. V and J lose 0 bases and 1 base, and a span of 12 bases separates them. CDR1 and CDR2 are drawn from the germline V gene (reference sequence): MNHEY, SMNVEV.